This TCR beta chain was sequenced for a study of CD8 T cells in Susac syndrome. Trimming stripped 7 bases from V and 4 bases from J, with 13 bases between. The CDR3 length is 12 residues. The germline V gene has CDR1 SQVTM and CDR2 ANQGSEA. Sequencing of TCR beta was performed on blood CD8+ and CD4+ T cells. Isolation of CD8+ and CD4+ T cells was performed negatively, whereas enrichment of TEMRA cells was done by FACS. It was with random hexamers that roughly 0.45 to 1 ug RNA was reverse transcribed. The immunoSEQ assay covered 54 Vbeta and 13 Jbeta segments for CDR3. TCRdb fed the immunoSEQ multiplex PCR reads into MiXCR, producing one record per CDR3 protein. The sample shows approximately 150,000 distinct CDR3 sequences, around 94% of them seen only once.

Sequenced material: CD4+ T cells from PBMCs. The receptor's source is a human donor with multiple sclerosis. V is TRBV29-1 and J is TRBJ2-5; D may be TRBD1 (6 bases). The CDR3 sequence is CSALQGVETQYF. The CDR3 DNA follows: TGCAGCGCCTTACAGGGTGTAGAGACCCAGTACTTC.